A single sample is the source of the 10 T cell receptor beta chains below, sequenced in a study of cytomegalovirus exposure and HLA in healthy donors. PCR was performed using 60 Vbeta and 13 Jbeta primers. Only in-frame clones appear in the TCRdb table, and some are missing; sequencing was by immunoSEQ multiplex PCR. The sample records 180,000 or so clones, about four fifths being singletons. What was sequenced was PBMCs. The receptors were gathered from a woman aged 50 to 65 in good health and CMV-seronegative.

CDR3 nucleotide sequence: TGTGCCAGCAGCTTTAGCGACAGGGGGCTCACTGAAGCTTTCTTT. Its translation is CASSFSDRGLTEAFF. This chain links TRBV28 with TRBJ1-1; TRBD1 aligns across 10 bases. The V gene's germline CDR1 is MDHEN and CDR2 SYDVKM. The length of the CDR3 is 15 residues. J gave up 4 bases and V 6 bases, and 8 bases lay outside the gene matches.

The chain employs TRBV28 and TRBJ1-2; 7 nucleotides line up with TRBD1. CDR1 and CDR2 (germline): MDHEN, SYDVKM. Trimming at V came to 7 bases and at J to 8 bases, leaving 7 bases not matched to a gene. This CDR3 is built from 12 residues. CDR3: CASTTGASGYTF. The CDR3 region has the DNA TGTGCCAGCACTACAGGGGCTTCGGGCTACACCTTC.

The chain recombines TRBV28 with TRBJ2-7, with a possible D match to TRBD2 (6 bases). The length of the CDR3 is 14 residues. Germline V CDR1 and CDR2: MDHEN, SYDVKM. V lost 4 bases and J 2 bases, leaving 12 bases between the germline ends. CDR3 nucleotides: TGTGCCAGCAGTTCCGGGACTTTTACCTACGAGCAGTACTTC. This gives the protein CASSSGTFTYEQYF.

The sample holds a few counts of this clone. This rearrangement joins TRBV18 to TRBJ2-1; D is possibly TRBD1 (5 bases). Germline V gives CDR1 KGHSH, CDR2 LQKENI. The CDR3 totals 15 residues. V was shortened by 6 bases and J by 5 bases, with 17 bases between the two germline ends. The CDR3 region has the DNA TGTGCCAGCTCGCCTATCAACAGGAGACACAATGAGCAGTTCTTC. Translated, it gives CASSPINRRHNEQFF.

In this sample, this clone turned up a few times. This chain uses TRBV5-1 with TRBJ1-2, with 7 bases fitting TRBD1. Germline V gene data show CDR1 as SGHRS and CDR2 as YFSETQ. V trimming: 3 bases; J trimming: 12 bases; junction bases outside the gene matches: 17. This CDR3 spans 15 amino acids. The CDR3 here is CASSYRTMGQNVHTF. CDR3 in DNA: TGCGCCAGCAGCTACCGAACCATGGGACAGAACGTCCACACCTTC.

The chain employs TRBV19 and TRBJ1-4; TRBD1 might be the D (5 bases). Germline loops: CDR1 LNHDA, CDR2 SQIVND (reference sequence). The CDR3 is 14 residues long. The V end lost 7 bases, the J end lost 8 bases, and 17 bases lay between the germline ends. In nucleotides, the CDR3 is TGTGCCAGTACCGAACCAGGGTTCGGGGAAAAACTGTTTTTT. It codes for CASTEPGFGEKLFF.

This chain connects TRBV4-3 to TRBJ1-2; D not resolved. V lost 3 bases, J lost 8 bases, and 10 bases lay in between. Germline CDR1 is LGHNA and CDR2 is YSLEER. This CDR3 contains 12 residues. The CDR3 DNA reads TGCGCCAGCAGCCATCGGGGAGGGGGCTACACCTTC. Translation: CASSHRGGGYTF.

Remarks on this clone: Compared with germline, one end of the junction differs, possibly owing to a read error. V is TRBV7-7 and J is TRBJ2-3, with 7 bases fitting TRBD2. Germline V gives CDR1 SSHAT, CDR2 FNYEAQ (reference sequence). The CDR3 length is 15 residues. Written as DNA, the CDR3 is TGTGCTAGCAGCCCAAACAGCGGGATCACAGATACGCAGTATTTT. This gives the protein CASSPNSGITDTQYF.

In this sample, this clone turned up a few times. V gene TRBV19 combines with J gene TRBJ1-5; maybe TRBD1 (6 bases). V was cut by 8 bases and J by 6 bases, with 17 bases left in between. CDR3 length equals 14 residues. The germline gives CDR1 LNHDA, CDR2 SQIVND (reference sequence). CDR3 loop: CASAPRGAGQPQHF. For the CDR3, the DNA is TGTGCCAGTGCACCCAGGGGCGCGGGTCAGCCCCAGCATTTT.

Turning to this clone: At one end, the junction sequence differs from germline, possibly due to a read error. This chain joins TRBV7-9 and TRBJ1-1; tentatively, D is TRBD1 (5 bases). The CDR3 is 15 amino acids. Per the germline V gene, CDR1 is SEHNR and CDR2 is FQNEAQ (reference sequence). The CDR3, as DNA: TGTTCCAGCAGCTTAGTACCGGGACTGGACACTGAAGCTTTCTTT. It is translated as CSSSLVPGLDTEAFF.